This TCR beta chain emerged from a study of T cell repertoires in cytomegalovirus infection. Overall study context: Indications of both CMV infection and matching HLA type were provided by public TCR beta signatures.

TCRdb passed the reads through MiXCR, listing each CDR3 protein once. The sample lists 60,000 to 75,000 distinct CDR3 sequences, over 3.5% occurring once. This CDR3 is built from 12 residues. V was cut by 3 bases and J by 8 bases, with 9 bases left in between. Germline loops: CDR1 SGHTA, CDR2 FQGNSA. This clonotype was counted ten times or more. Its matching antigen is unknown. Overall study findings and caveats: Frequencies of public TCR beta families were cumulated, and this identified carriers of CMV plus the relevant HLA. Clonotype analysis showed dominance of the ex vivo response by HLA-C-restricted CMV-specific TCR beta clonotypes.

This TCR came from a human donor in good health (CMV status not recorded). Some clones in this sample may be carry-over from other donors' samples. The gene calls are TRBV7-2 and TRBJ2-3; TRBD1 might be the D (7 bases). Sequenced input: PBMCs. As DNA, the CDR3 is TGTGCCAGCAGCTTCCAGGGGGGTACGCAGTATTTT. Translated: CASSFQGGTQYF.